This TCR beta chain was captured in a study of control samples from healthy donors and cancer patients. The repertoire was sequenced with immunoSEQ multiplex PCR; TCRdb's copy has only in-frame clones and lacks some. The data show roughly 190,000 clones, 90% to 95% seen once. CDR3 length equals 15 residues. CDR1 and CDR2 from the germline V gene are SGHNT and YENEEA. V was shortened by 5 bases and J by 6 bases, with 17 bases between the two germline ends. This sequence joins TRBV11-3 and TRBJ2-1; D is unclear. This clonotype was obtained from a woman in her twenties or thirties in good health. Input material: blood. This CDR3 is CASSPGSARLNEQFF. The DNA for the CDR3 is TGTGCCAGCAGCCCCGGTTCTGCAAGACTCAATGAGCAGTTCTTC.